The entry below describes one T cell receptor (beta chain). The V gene end was trimmed by 2 bases and the J gene end by 7 bases; junction bases not matched to a gene: 6. This CDR3 has 14 residues. Germline CDR1 reads MGHRA; CDR2 reads YSYEKL. Using immunoSEQ multiplex PCR, the repertoire was profiled, and TCRdb retains in-frame clones only, with some absent. In the table there are 250,000 to 350,000 clones, more than 70% of which are singletons. The data stem from a study of cytotoxic CD8 clonotypes in ibrutinib-treated CLL. Whole-study context: The patients, about ten relapsed/refractory and about 14 treatment-naive, included around 18 who were IGHV unmutated.

Frozen-stored PBMCs produced 1.5 to 2 micrograms of genomic DNA for TCR beta libraries. The sequence was collected from a human donor with chronic lymphocytic leukemia. The sample was PBMCs, taken at disease progression, from a patient treated with ibrutinib. This chain connects TRBV4-1 to TRBJ2-7, with TRBD1 matching over 9 bases. As DNA, the CDR3 is TGCGCCAGCAGCCAACCGGACAGGGGCGGTGAGCAGTACTTC. This encodes CASSQPDRGGEQYF.